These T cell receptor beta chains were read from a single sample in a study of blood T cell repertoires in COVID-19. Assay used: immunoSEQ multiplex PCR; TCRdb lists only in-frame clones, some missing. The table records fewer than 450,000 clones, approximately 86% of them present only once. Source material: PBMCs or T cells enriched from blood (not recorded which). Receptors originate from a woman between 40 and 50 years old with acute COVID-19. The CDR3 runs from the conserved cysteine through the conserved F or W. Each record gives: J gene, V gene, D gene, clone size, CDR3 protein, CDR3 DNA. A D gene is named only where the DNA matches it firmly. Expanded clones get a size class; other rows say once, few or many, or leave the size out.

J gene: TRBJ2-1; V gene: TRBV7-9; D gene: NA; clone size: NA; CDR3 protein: CASSLGAHNEQFF; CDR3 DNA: TGTGCCAGCAGCTTAGGAGCACACAATGAGCAGTTCTTC
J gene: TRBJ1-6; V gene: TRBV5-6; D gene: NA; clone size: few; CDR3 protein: CASSPRVGGTYNSPLHF; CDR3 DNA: TGTGCCAGCAGCCCTCGTGTGGGGGGAACCTATAATTCACCCCTCCACTTT
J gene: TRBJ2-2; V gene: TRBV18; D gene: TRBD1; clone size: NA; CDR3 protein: CASSLQGSSDTGELFF; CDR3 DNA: TGTGCCAGCTCTTTACAGGGGAGTTCGGACACCGGGGAGCTGTTTTTT
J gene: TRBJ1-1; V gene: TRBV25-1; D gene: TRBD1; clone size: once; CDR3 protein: CASSTGGTEAFF; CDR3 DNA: TGTGCCAGCAGCACAGGGGGTACTGAAGCTTTCTTT
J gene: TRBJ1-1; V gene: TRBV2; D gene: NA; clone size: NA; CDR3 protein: CASRPDRMYTEAFF; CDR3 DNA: TGTGCCAGCAGGCCAGACAGAATGTACACTGAAGCTTTCTTT
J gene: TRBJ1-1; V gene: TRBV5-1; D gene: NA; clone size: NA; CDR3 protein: CASSPRRGDEAFF; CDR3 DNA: TGCGCCAGCAGCCCAAGACGGGGAGATGAAGCTTTCTTT
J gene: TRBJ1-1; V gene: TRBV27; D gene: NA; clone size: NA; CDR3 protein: CASSFAGVETEAFF; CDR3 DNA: TGTGCCAGCAGTTTTGCGGGCGTGGAGACTGAAGCTTTCTTT
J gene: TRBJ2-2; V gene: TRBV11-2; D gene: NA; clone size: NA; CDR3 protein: CASSLDVTAGELFF; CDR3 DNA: TGTGCCAGCAGCTTAGATGTCACAGCTGGGGAGCTGTTTTTT
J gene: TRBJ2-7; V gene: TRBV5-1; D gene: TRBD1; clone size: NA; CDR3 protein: CASSTDRGASYEQYF; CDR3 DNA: TGCGCCAGCAGCACCGACAGGGGGGCCTCCTACGAGCAGTACTTC
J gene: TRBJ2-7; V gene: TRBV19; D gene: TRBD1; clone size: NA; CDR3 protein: CASSPGQGRREQYF; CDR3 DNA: TGTGCCAGTAGTCCGGGACAGGGAAGGAGGGAGCAGTACTTC
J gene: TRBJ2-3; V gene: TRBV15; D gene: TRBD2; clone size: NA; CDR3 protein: CATGLAGGGGTDTQYF; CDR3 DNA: TGTGCCACGGGACTAGCGGGGGGCGGCGGCACAGATACGCAGTATTTT
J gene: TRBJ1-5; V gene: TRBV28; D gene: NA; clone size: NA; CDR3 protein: CASSPLEVYSNQPQHF; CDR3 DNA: TGTGCCAGCAGTCCCTTAGAGGTTTATAGCAATCAGCCCCAGCATTTT
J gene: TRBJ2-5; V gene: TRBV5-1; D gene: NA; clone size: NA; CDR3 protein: CASSLGRETQYF; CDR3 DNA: TGCGCCAGCAGCTTGGGTCGGGAGACCCAGTACTTC
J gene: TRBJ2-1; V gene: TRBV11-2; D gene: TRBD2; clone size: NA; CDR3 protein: CASSARLAGASNEQFF; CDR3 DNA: TGTGCCAGCAGCGCAAGACTAGCGGGGGCCTCGAATGAGCAGTTCTTC
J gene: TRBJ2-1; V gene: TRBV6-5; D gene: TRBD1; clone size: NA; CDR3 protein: CASREGTGGVNEQFF; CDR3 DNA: TGTGCCAGCAGGGAGGGGACAGGGGGCGTGAATGAGCAGTTCTTC
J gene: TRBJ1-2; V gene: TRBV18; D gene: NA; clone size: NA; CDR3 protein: CASSPEGEGGYGYTF; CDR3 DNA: TGTGCCAGCTCACCAGAGGGGGAAGGTGGCTATGGCTACACCTTC
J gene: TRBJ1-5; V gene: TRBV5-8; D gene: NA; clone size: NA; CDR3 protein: CASSLVSEDQPQHF; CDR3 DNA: TGTGCCAGCAGCTTGGTCTCGGAGGATCAGCCCCAGCATTTT
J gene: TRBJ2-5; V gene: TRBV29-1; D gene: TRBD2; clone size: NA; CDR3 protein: CSVVSGYQETQYF; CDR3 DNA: TGCAGCGTTGTTAGCGGGTACCAAGAGACCCAGTACTTC
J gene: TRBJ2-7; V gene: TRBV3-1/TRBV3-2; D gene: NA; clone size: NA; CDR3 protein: CASSHASGGGTYEQYF; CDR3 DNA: TGTGCCAGCAGCCACGCGTCCGGTGGGGGGACCTACGAGCAGTACTTC
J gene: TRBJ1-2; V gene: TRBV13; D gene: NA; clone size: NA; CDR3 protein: CASSLARRSQGGYTF; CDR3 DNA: TGTGCCAGCAGCTTAGCGAGGCGGAGCCAAGGTGGCTACACCTTC
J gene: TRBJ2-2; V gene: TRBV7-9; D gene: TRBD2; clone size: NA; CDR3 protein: CASSQALAGGPVTGELFF; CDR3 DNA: TGTGCCAGCAGCCAGGCACTAGCGGGGGGGCCGGTCACCGGGGAGCTGTTTTTT
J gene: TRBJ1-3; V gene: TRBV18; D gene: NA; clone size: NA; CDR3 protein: CASSPNSSNSGNTIYF; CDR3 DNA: TGTGCCAGCTCACCAAATAGCTCTAACTCTGGAAACACCATATATTTT
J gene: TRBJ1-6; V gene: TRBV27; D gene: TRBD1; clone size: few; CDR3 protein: CASSYLSGTGVDSPLHF; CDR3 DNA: TGTGCCAGCAGCTATCTTTCCGGGACAGGGGTCGATTCACCCCTCCACTTT
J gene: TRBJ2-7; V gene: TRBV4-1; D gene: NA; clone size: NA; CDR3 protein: CASSPGTDYEQYF; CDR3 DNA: TGCGCCAGCAGCCCGGGGACTGATTACGAGCAGTACTTC
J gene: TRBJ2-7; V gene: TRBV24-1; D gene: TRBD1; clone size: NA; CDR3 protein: CAMGQGRYEQYF; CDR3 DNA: TGTGCCATGGGACAGGGGAGATACGAGCAGTACTTC
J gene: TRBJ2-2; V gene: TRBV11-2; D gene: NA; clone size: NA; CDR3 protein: CASSLMSGSNTGELFF; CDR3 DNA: TGTGCCAGCAGCTTAATGAGCGGTTCGAACACCGGGGAGCTGTTTTTT
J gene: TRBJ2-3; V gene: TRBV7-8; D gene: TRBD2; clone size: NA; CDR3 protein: CASSSRTSGGLSTDTQYF; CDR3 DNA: TGTGCCAGCAGCTCCCGGACTAGCGGGGGCTTAAGCACAGATACGCAGTATTTT
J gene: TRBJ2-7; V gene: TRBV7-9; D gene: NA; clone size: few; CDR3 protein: CASSLAGEAYEQYF; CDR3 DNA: TGTGCCAGCAGCTTAGCAGGGGAGGCCTACGAGCAGTACTTC
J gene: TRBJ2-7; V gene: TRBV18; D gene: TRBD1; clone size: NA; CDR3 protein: CASSPGQGAHEQYF; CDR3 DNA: TGTGCCAGCTCACCTGGTCAGGGGGCCCACGAGCAGTACTTC
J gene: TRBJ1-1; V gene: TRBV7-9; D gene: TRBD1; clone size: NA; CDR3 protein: CASSSGTGMNTEAFF; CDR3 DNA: TGTGCCAGCAGCAGCGGGACAGGGATGAACACTGAAGCTTTCTTT
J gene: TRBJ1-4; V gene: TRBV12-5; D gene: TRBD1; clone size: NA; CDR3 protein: CASVWRAGGDEKLFF; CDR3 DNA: TGTGCTAGTGTCTGGCGGGCAGGGGGCGATGAAAAACTGTTTTTT
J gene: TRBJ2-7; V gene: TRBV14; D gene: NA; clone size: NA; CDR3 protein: CASSKAGLSYEQYF; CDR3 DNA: TGTGCCAGCAGCAAAGCAGGGTTGTCCTACGAGCAGTACTTC
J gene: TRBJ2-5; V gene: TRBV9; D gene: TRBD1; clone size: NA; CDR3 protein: CASSAIEGTGPQETQYF; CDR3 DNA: TGTGCCAGCAGCGCCATCGAGGGGACAGGTCCCCAAGAGACCCAGTACTTC
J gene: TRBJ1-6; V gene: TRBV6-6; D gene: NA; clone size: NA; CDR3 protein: CASSHIGTLDNSPLHF; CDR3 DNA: TGTGCCAGCAGTCATATCGGGACACTAGATAATTCACCCCTCCACTTT